The 28 T cell receptor beta chains reported below all come from one sample, sequenced in a study of blood T cell repertoires in COVID-19. Using immunoSEQ multiplex PCR, the repertoire was profiled, and TCRdb retains in-frame clones only, with some absent. The sample lists 150,000 to 200,000 clones; approximately 74% were seen once. Material: peripheral blood. These receptors were obtained from an elderly woman with acute or convalescent COVID-19.

This clone has a handful of counts. The V and J genes are TRBV7-2 and TRBJ1-1; D gene unclear. V was clipped by 3 bases and J by 7 bases, with 9 bases between them. Germline assignment: CDR1 SGHTA and CDR2 FQGNSA. The CDR3 is 12 amino acids. CDR3 in DNA: TGTGCCAGCAGCTTTTTTCGCGGTGAAGCTTTCTTT. Translated: CASSFFRGEAFF.

This clone was recorded a few times. J is TRBJ2-7 and V is TRBV27, with 12 positions matching TRBD1. CDR3 length: 14 amino acids. The V segment lost 8 bases and the J segment 4 bases; nucleotides outside the gene matches: 6. CDR1 and CDR2 from the germline V gene are MNHEY and SMNVEV (reference sequence). For the CDR3, the DNA is TGTGCCAGCGGGGGGACAGGGGGCGGGTACGAGCAGTACTTC. Its protein is CASGGTGGGYEQYF.

V gene TRBV28 combines with J gene TRBJ1-1; D gene uncertain. The CDR3 spans 11 residues. Trimming pared 8 bases from V and 11 bases from J, leaving 15 bases between. Germline V gene data show CDR1 as MDHEN and CDR2 as SYDVKM. The CDR3 DNA reads as TGTGCCAGCGGAGTGACCCCAGATGCTTTCTTT. This gives the protein CASGVTPDAFF.

This sequence joins TRBV6-2 or TRBV6-3 and TRBJ2-1, with 7 bases aligning to TRBD2. Germline V CDR1 and CDR2: MNHEY, SVGEGT. V was clipped by 2 bases and J by 4 bases; unmatched bases: 8. The CDR3 loop spans 16 amino acids. CDR3 in DNA: TGTGCCAGCAGTTACGGGAGACTAGCAGGGTACAATGAGCAGTTCTTC. This sequence encodes CASSYGRLAGYNEQFF.

This clone appeared a few times. The chain links TRBV25-1 to TRBJ1-5; tentatively, D is TRBD1 (5 bases). Looked up from germline, CDR1 is MGHDK and CDR2 is SYGVNS. V lost 3 bases, J lost 5 bases, and 11 bases lay in between. The CDR3 contains 14 residues. CDR3 in amino acids: CASSDGSGDQPQHF. As DNA, the CDR3 is TGTGCCAGCAGTGATGGGTCGGGGGATCAGCCCCAGCATTTT.

This clone occurred a few times. This chain connects TRBV5-1 to TRBJ1-2; D is perhaps TRBD1 (6 bases). The CDR3 loop spans 14 amino acids. CDR1 and CDR2 (germline): SGHRS, YFSETQ. The V end was cut by 3 bases, the J end by 1 base, with 10 bases between. In DNA, the CDR3 is TGCGCCAGCAGCTCGACAGGATTTAACTATGGCTACACCTTC. It translates to CASSSTGFNYGYTF.

This clone was seen a few times. This chain links TRBV7-9 with TRBJ2-1; TRBD1 matches 7 bases. The CDR3 is 12 residues long. The V gene's germline CDR1 is SEHNR and CDR2 FQNEAQ (reference sequence). J was trimmed by 7 bases and V by 6 bases; bases with no gene match: 3. The CDR3 bases are TGTGCCAGCAGAAGGGGGCGTAATGAGCAGTTCTTC. Translated, it gives CASRRGRNEQFF. Full variable domain (missing parts from reference TRBV7-9 and TRBJ2-1): DTGVSQNPRHKITKRGQNVTFRCDPISEHNRLYWYRQTLGQGPEFLTYFQNEAQLEKSRLLSDRFSAERPKGSFSTLEIQRTEQGDSAMYLCASRRGRNEQFFGPGTRLTVL.

The chain is built from TRBV6-1 and TRBJ2-3, with D perhaps TRBD1 (5 bases). Between the trimmed V and J ends, which lost 1 base and 5 bases, there was a span of 10 bases. CDR1 is MNHNS, CDR2 SASEGT, per germline. The CDR3 sequence is 14 residues long. The CDR3 DNA follows: TGTGCCAGCAGTGAAGTGGCAGGGATAGATACGCAGTATTTT. Its translation is CASSEVAGIDTQYF.

This chain links TRBV6-5 with TRBJ1-5; 7 nucleotides line up with TRBD1. CDR3 length: 14 residues. Germline-derived CDR1 and CDR2 are MNHEY and SVGAGI. J was trimmed by 2 bases and V by 8 bases; bases with no gene match: 6. The CDR3 protein is CASLGGRGNQPQHF. Written as DNA, the CDR3 is TGTGCCAGCCTAGGGGGCAGGGGCAATCAGCCCCAGCATTTT.

The chain links TRBV3-1 (or the pseudogene TRBV3-2) to TRBJ2-1, with 7 bases fitting TRBD1. The length of the CDR3 is 14 residues. Germline CDR1 is LGHDT and CDR2 is YNNKEL (reference sequence). The V and J ends lost 1 base and 5 bases, in that order; junction bases with no gene match: 2. CDR3 residues: CASSQGDRNNEQFF. CDR3 bases: TGTGCCAGCAGCCAAGGGGACAGAAACAATGAGCAGTTCTTC.

This clone was seen a single time. Other DNA sequences of this sample code for an identical CDR3. This chain connects TRBV3-1 (or the pseudogene TRBV3-2) to TRBJ1-3, with unresolved D. In germline, CDR1 is LGHDT, CDR2 YNNKEL (reference sequence). The length of the CDR3 is 15 residues. Trimming cost V 0 bases and J 1 base, with 7 bases left between them. CDR3 sequence: CASSQDLVSGNTIYF. As DNA, the CDR3 is TGTGCCAGCAGCCAAGATCTTGTGTCTGGAAACACCATATATTTT.

The chain joins TRBV7-2 to TRBJ2-5; D is undetermined. V was pared by 1 base and J by 4 bases, with 10 bases between. The germline CDR1 and CDR2 sequences are SGHTA and FQGNSA. This CDR3 comprises 14 residues. CDR3 amino acids: CASSLGLPIETQYF. As DNA, the CDR3 is TGTGCCAGCAGCTTAGGACTGCCAATAGAGACCCAGTACTTC.

The chain uses TRBV19 and TRBJ2-7; 10 nucleotides match TRBD1. Germline V gene sequence: CDR1 LNHDA, CDR2 SQIVND (reference sequence). The junction had 7 bases not matched to a gene; V was cut back by 3 bases and J by 2 bases. The CDR3 contains 16 residues. This chain's CDR3 is CASSIFGTGDAYEQYF. DNA of the CDR3: TGTGCCAGTAGTATTTTCGGGACAGGGGATGCCTACGAGCAGTACTTC.

This chain links TRBV5-5 with TRBJ1-2, with D maybe TRBD1 (5 bases). Germline-derived CDR1 and CDR2 are SGHKS and YYEKEE (reference sequence). Trimming removed 2 bases from V and 5 bases from J, with 13 bases in between. The CDR3 consists of 14 residues. The DNA for the CDR3 is TGTGCCAGCAGCTTATTGACAGAATCTTATGGCTACACCTTC. Amino acids: CASSLLTESYGYTF.

The chain uses TRBV6-1 and TRBJ2-5, with 9 bases lining up with TRBD2. The CDR3 covers 14 residues. Germline values: CDR1 MNHNS, CDR2 SASEGT. J gave up 5 bases and V 2 bases, and 3 bases lay outside the gene matches. The DNA for the CDR3 is TGTGCCAGCAGTGAACAAGCGGGAGGTGAGACCCAGTACTTC. Translated, it gives CASSEQAGGETQYF.

The V and J genes are TRBV19 and TRBJ2-1, with 9 bases aligning to TRBD1. V trimming: 4 bases; J trimming: 6 bases; junction bases outside the gene matches: 7. This CDR3 contains 15 residues. The germline V gene encodes CDR1 LNHDA and CDR2 SQIVND (reference sequence). The chain's CDR3 is CASSTRDRAGNEQFF. The CDR3 nucleotides are TGTGCCAGTAGTACGCGGGACAGGGCCGGCAATGAGCAGTTCTTC.

This chain uses TRBV29-1 with TRBJ1-4; TRBD1 matches 7 bases. After removal of 4 bases from V and 3 bases from J, the junction contained 5 bases not matched to a gene. The CDR3 is made up of 14 amino acids. CDR1 SQVTM and CDR2 ANQGSEA come from the germline V gene. The CDR3 here is CSVAGDRSNEKLFF. In DNA form, the CDR3 reads TGCAGCGTTGCAGGGGACAGATCTAATGAAAAACTGTTTTTT.

The chain couples TRBV13 to TRBJ2-3, with 8 bases identical to TRBD2. This CDR3 contains 16 residues. V dropped 8 bases and J dropped 4; count of bases not matched to a gene: 14. Germline V gene data show CDR1 as PRHDT and CDR2 as FYEKMQ (reference sequence). The CDR3: CASYPVAGGPPDTQYF. CDR3 in DNA: TGTGCCAGCTACCCGGTGGCGGGAGGCCCCCCAGATACGCAGTATTTT.

This clone was seen more than once but under ten times. The J gene is TRBJ2-3, the V gene TRBV5-1; tentatively, D is TRBD2 (5 bases). The V end lost 4 bases, the J end lost 7 bases, and 13 bases lay between the germline ends. The CDR3 is 13 amino acids. From germline, CDR1 is SGHRS and CDR2 YFSETQ. CDR3 in amino acids: CASSLLYGNTQYF. CDR3 nucleotide sequence: TGCGCCAGCAGCCTCCTATACGGGAATACGCAGTATTTT.

The rearrangement links TRBV30 to TRBJ2-3; D possibly corresponds to TRBD2 (5 bases). CDR3 length: 14 residues. The germline V gene encodes CDR1 GTSNPN and CDR2 SVGIG (reference sequence). V lost 0 bases, J lost 4 bases, and 11 bases lay in between. Written as DNA, the CDR3 is TGTGCCTGGAGTGTACCGGAGAGGGCAGATACGCAGTATTTT. This gives the protein CAWSVPERADTQYF. The full variable domain, rest sourced from reference TRBV30 and TRBJ2-3, is SQTIHQWPATLVQPVGSPLSLECTVEGTSNPNLYWYRQAAGRGLQLLFYSVGIGQISSEVPQNLSASRPQDRQFILSSKKLLLSDSGFYLCAWSVPERADTQYFGPGTRLTVL.

This clone was picked up a small number of times. The CDR3 region has the DNA TGTGCCAGTAGTCGGGACAGGGGCTACGAGCAGTACTTC. It yields the protein CASSRDRGYEQYF. The chain joins TRBV19 to TRBJ2-7, with 10 bases aligning to TRBD1. From germline, CDR1 is LNHDA and CDR2 SQIVND (reference sequence). V gave up 5 bases and J gave up 3 bases; unmatched junction bases: 1. CDR3 size: 13 residues.

This clone was detected ten times or more. The rearrangement joins TRBV18 to TRBJ2-7; D is perhaps TRBD2 (5 bases). V was shortened by 3 bases and J by 4 bases, with 10 bases between the two germline ends. CDR3 size: 13 residues. The V gene's germline CDR1 is KGHSH and CDR2 LQKENI. CDR3 coding DNA: TGTGCCAGCTCACCGGACGGGGATTACGAGCAGTACTTC. Translating it yields CASSPDGDYEQYF.

This chain uses TRBV30 with TRBJ1-4; possibly TRBD1 for D (6 bases). Trimming pared 5 bases from V and 2 bases from J, leaving 12 bases between. This CDR3 comprises 14 residues. Germline values: CDR1 GTSNPN, CDR2 SVGIG (reference sequence). CDR3 in DNA: TGTGCCTGGGTGGACAGTTTGACTAATGAAAAACTGTTTTTT. Translation: CAWVDSLTNEKLFF. Complete variable domain (other parts from reference TRBV30 and TRBJ1-4): SQTIHQWPATLVQPVGSPLSLECTVEGTSNPNLYWYRQAAGRGLQLLFYSVGIGQISSEVPQNLSASRPQDRQFILSSKKLLLSDSGFYLCAWVDSLTNEKLFFGSGTQLSVL.

This clone was detected a few times. The rearrangement joins TRBV7-3 to TRBJ2-3; D unclear. V was shortened by 5 bases and J by 4 bases, with 10 bases between the two germline ends. The CDR3 totals 13 residues. CDR1 is SGHTA, CDR2 FQGTGA, per germline. The CDR3 here is CASSPVGADTQYF. The CDR3 DNA follows: TGTGCCAGCAGCCCCGTAGGAGCAGATACGCAGTATTTT.

The chain employs TRBV7-3 and TRBJ1-1; possibly TRBD1 for D (6 bases). CDR1 is SGHTA, CDR2 FQGTGA, per germline. Trimming removed 3 bases at V and 5 bases at J, with 10 bases between. CDR3 size: 13 residues. CDR3 in amino acids: CASSLGAETEAFF. In DNA, the CDR3 is TGTGCCAGCAGCTTGGGGGCGGAGACTGAAGCTTTCTTT.

V is TRBV9 and J is TRBJ2-7; 7 nucleotides align to TRBD2. From germline, CDR1 is SGDLS and CDR2 YYNGEE. V dropped 0 bases and J dropped 5; count of bases not matched to a gene: 8. The CDR3 consists of 15 residues. DNA of the CDR3: TGTGCCAGCAGCGTAGATCTAGCGGAGTGGGACGAGCAGTACTTC. Translated, it gives CASSVDLAEWDEQYF.

This clone appeared a few times. V and J are TRBV12-5 and TRBJ2-3, with 9 bases aligning to TRBD1. The germline V gene encodes CDR1 LGHNT and CDR2 FRNRAP. CDR3 length: 15 residues. V trimming: 6 bases; J trimming: 2 bases; junction bases outside the gene matches: 6. CDR3 amino acids: CASGIGTGTTDTQYF. The DNA of the CDR3 is TGTGCTAGTGGGATTGGGACAGGGACCACAGATACGCAGTATTTT.

The rearrangement links TRBV5-1 to TRBJ1-1; D may be TRBD1 (5 bases). V was trimmed by 4 bases and J by 2 bases, leaving 12 bases between them. Germline values: CDR1 SGHRS, CDR2 YFSETQ. This CDR3 is built from 14 residues. The CDR3 region has the DNA TGCGCCAGCAGCCATGGGGCAGAAAACACTGAAGCTTTCTTT. Translating it yields CASSHGAENTEAFF.